This T cell receptor beta chain was captured by sequencing in a study of vaccination and CD4 T cells after COVID-19. Study summary: Stimuli were overlapping spike peptide pools of SARS-CoV-2 and three common cold coronaviruses (HCoV-NL63, HCoV-OC43, HCoV-229E).

On this clonotype: Its specificity is not known.

V was trimmed by 5 bases and J by 2 bases, leaving 17 bases between them. Germline CDR1 is SGHRS and CDR2 is YFSETQ. CDR3 length: 15 residues. General observations from the study: Convalescent patients displayed spike mono-reactivity in 304 of 307 vaccine-specific clones. Only after vaccination were a median approximately 85% of convalescents' reactive clones seen.

Indicated treatment: roughly ten-day PBMC culture with coronavirus spike peptide pools or control peptides (ViraFEST assay). The Oncomine TCR Beta short-read assay was applied to DNA of cultured CD4+ T cells. Genomic DNA was extracted from cultured CD4+ T cells. TCRdb re-analysed the PCR reads in MiXCR, keeping a single row per CDR3 protein. The data show just over 14,000 distinct CDR3 sequences, 52% seen once. Input material: CD4+ T cells from blood, cultured in vitro. V and J are TRBV5-1 and TRBJ2-7, with a weak D call TRBD1 (6 bases). The receptor comes from a human donor who had recovered from COVID-19. Here the CDR3 reads CASRLGAGDPYEQYF. DNA for the CDR3: TGCGCCAGCAGACTGGGGGCAGGGGACCCCTACGAGCAGTACTTC.